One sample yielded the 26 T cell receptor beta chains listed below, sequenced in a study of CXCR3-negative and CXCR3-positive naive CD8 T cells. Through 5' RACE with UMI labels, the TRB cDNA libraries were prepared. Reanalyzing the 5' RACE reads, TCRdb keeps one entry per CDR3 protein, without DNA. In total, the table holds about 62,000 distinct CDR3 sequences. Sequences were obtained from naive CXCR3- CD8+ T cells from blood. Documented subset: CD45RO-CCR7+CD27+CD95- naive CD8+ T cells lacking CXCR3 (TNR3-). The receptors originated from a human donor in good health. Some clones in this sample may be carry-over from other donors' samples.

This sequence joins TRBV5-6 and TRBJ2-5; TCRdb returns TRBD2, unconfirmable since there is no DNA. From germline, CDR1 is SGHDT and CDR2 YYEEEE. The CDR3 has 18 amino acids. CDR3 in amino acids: CASSPLRRDYLPQETQYF.

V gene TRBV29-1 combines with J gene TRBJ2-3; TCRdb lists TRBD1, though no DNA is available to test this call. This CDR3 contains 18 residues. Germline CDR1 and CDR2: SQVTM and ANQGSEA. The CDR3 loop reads CSVEGALTGGVSTDTQYF.

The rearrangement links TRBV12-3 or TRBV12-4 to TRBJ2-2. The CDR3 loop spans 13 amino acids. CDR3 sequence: CASSLDYTGELFF.

The CDR3 is CASSTRTNTGELFF. The V gene is TRBV28, the J gene TRBJ2-2. Germline-derived CDR1 and CDR2 are MDHEN and SYDVKM. The CDR3 is 14 amino acids.

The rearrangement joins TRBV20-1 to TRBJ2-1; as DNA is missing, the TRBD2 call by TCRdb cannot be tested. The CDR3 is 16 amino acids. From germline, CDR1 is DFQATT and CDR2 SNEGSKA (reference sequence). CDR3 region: CSAPPGGLAPGNEQFF.

CDR3 residues: CASSRTGGPSYNEQFF. This chain connects TRBV7-9 to TRBJ2-1; absent DNA, TCRdb's TRBD2 call cannot be checked. Germline V gene sequence: CDR1 SEHNR, CDR2 FQNEAQ (reference sequence). This CDR3 is 16 amino acids long.

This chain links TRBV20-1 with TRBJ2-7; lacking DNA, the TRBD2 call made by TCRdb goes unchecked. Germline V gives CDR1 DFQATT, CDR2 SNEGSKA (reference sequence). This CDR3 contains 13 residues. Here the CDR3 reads CSARRGAMAEQYF.

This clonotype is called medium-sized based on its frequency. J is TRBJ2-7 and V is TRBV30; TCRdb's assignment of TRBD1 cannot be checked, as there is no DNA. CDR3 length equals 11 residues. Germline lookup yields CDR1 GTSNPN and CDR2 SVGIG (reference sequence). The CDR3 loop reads CAFQQVYEQYF.

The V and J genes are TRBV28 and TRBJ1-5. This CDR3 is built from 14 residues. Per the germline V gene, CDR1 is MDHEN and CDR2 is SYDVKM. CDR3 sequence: CASSFSGPNQPQHF.

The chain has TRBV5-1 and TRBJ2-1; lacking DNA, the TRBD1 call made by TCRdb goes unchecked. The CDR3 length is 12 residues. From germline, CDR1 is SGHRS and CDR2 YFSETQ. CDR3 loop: CASSPGSREQFF.

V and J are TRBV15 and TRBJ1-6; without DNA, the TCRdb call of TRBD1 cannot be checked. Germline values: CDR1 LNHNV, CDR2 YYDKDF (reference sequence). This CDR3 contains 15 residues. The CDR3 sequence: CATSPGQGINSPLHF.

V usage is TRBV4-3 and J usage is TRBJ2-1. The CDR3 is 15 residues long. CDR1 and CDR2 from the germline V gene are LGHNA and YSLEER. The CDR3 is CASSQVSDSYNEQFF.

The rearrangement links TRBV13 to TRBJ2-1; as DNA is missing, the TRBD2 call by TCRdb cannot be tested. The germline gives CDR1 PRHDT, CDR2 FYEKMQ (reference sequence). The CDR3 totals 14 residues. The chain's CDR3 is CASSQEGHYNEQFF.

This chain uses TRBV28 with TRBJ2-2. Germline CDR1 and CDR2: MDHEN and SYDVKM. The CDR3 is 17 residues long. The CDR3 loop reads CSSSPLLGVVNTGELFF. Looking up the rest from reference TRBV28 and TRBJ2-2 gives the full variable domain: DVKVTQSSRYLVKRTGEKVFLECVQDMDHENMFWYRQDPGLGLRLIYFSYDVKMKEKGDIPEGYSVSREKKERFSLILESASTNQTSMYLCSSSPLLGVVNTGELFFGEGSRLTVL.

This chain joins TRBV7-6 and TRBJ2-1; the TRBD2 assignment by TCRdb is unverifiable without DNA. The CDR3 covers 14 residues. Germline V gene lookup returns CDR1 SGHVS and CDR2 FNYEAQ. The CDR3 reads CASSSGLSYNEQFF. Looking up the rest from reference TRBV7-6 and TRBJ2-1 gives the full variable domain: GAGVSQSPRYKVTKRGQDVALRCDPISGHVSLYWYRQALGQGPEFLTYFNYEAQQDKSGLPNDRFSAERPEGSISTLTIQRTEQRDSAMYRCASSSGLSYNEQFFGPGTRLTVL.

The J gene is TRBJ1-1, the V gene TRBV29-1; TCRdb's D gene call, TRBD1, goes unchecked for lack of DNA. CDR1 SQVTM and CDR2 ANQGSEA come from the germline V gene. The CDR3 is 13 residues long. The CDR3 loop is CSVYMGGDTEAFF.

CDR3 loop: CASSYGDRSGNTIYF. This rearrangement joins TRBV6-2 or TRBV6-3 to TRBJ1-3. The CDR3 covers 15 residues. The germline gives CDR1 MNHEY, CDR2 SVGEGT.

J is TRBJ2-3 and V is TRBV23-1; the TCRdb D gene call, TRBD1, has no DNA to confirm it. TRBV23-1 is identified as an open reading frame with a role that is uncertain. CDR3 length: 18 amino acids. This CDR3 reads CASSQEKPRDSSRDTQYF.

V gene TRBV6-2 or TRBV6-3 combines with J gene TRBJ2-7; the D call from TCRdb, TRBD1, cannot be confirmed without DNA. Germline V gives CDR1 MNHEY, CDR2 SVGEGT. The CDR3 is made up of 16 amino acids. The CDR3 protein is CASSSPGALNPYEQYF.

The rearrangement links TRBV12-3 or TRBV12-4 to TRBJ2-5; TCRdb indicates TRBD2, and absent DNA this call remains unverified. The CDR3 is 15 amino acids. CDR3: CASSWTSGASETQYF.

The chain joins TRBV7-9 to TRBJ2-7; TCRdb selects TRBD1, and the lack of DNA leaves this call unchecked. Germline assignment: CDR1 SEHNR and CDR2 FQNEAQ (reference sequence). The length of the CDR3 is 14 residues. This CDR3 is CASSEDTAPAEQYF.

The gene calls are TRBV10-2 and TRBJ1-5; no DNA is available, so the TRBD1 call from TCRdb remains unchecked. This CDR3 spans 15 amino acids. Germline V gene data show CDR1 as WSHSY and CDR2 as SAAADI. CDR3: CASSEGQGAHQPQHF.

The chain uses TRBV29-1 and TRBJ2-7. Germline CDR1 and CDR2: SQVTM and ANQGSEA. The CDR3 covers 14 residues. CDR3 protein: CSVELTKTDYEQYF.

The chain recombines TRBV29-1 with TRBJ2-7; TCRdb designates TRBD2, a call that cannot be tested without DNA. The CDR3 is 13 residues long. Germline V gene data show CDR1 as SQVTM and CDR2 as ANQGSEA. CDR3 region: CSVGWGEGYEQYF.

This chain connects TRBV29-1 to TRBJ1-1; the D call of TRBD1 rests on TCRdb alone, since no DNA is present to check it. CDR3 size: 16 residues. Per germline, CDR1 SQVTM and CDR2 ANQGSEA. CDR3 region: CSANPLAGVWDTEAFF.

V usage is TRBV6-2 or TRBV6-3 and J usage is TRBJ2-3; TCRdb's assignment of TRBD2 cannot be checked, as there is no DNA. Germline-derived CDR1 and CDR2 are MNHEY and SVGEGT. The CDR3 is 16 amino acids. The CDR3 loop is CASSYPPSGRTDTQYF.